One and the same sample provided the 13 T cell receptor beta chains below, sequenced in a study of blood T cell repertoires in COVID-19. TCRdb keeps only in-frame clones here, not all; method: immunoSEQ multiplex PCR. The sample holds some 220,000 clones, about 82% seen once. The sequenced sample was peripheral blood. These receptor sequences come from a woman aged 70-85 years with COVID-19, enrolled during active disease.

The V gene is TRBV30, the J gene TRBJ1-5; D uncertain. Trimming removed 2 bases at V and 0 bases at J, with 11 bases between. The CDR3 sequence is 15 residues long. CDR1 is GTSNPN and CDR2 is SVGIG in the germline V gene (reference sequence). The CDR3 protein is CAWSTLGVSNQPQHF. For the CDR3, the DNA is TGTGCCTGGAGTACGCTAGGAGTTAGCAATCAGCCCCAGCATTTT.

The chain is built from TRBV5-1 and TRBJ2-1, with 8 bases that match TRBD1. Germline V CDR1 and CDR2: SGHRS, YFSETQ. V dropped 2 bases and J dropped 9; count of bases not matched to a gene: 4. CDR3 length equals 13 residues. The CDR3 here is CASSFGQGPEQFF. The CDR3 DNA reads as TGCGCCAGCAGCTTTGGACAGGGACCTGAGCAGTTCTTC.

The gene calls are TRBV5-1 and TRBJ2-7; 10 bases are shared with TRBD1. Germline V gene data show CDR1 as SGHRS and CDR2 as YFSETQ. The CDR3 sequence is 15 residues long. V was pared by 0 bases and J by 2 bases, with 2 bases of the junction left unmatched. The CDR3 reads CASSLAGTGAYEQYF. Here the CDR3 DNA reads TGCGCCAGCAGCTTGGCCGGGACAGGGGCCTACGAGCAGTACTTC.

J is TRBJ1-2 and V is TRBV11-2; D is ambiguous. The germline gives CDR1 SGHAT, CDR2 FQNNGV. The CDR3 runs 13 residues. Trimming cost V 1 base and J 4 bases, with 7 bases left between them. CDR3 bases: TGTGCCAGCAGCTTAGCACTTAGCTATGGCTACACCTTC. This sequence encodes CASSLALSYGYTF.

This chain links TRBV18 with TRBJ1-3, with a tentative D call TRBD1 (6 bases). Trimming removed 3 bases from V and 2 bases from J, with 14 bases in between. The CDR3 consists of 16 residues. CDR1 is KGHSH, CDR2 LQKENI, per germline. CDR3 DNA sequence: TGTGCCAGCTCACCGTACACAGGGCTAACTGGAAACACCATATATTTT. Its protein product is CASSPYTGLTGNTIYF.

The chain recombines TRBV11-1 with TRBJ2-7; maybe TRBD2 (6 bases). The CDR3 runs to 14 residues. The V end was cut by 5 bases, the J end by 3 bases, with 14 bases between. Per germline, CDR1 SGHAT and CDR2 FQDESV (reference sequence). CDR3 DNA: TGTGCCAGCAGCATCCGGGACTTCTACTACGAGCAGTACTTC. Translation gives CASSIRDFYYEQYF.

For the CDR3, the DNA is TGTGCCACTACACCGCTATCGGGGGGTACGCAGTATTTT. It yields the protein CATTPLSGGTQYF. The J gene is TRBJ2-3, the V gene TRBV27; 7 bases agree with TRBD2. The CDR3 has 13 residues. Germline CDR1 and CDR2: MNHEY and SMNVEV (reference sequence). Trimming removed 10 bases from V and 8 bases from J; junction bases left unmatched: 12.

The CDR3 DNA follows: TGTGCCAGCAGCTTAGCGGAGGGTTCACCCCTCCACTTT. It encodes CASSLAEGSPLHF. The J gene is TRBJ1-6, the V gene TRBV7-9; D gene ambiguous. In germline, CDR1 is SEHNR, CDR2 FQNEAQ (reference sequence). This CDR3 region has 13 residues. Deletions cut 0 bases from V and 9 bases from J, with 6 bases between.

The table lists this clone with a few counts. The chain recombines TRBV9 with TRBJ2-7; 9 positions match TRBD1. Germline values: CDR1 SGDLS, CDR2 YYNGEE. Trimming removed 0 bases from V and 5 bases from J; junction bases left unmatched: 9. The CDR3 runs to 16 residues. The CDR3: CASSVGVTGGKNEQYF. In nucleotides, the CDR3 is TGTGCCAGCAGCGTAGGAGTGACAGGGGGGAAGAACGAGCAGTACTTC.

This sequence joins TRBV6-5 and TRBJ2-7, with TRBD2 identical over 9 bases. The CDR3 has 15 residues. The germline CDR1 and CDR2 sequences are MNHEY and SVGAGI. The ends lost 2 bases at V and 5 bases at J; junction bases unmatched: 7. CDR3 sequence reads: CASSYGQRGVDEQYF. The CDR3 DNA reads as TGTGCCAGCAGTTACGGCCAGCGGGGGGTGGACGAGCAGTACTTC.

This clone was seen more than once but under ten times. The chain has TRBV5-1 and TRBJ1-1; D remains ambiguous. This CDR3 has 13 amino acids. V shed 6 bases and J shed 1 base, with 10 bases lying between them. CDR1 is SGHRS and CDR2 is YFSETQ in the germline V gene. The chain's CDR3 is CASTYGSNTEAFF. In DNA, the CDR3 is TGCGCCAGCACCTACGGTTCGAACACTGAAGCTTTCTTT. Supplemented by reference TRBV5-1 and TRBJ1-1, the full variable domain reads KAGVTQTPRYLIKTRGQQVTLSCSPISGHRSVSWYQQTPGQGLQFLFEYFSETQRNKGNFPGRFSGRQFSNSRSEMNVSTLELGDSALYLCASTYGSNTEAFFGQGTRLTVV.

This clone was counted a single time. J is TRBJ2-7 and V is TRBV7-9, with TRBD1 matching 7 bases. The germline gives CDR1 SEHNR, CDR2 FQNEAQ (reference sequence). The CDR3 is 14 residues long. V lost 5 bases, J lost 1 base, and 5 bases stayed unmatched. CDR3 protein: CASSPRTGSYEQYF. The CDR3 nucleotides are TGTGCCAGCAGCCCCCGGACAGGTTCCTACGAGCAGTACTTC. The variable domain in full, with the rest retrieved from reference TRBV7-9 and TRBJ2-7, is DTGVSQNPRHKITKRGQNVTFRCDPISEHNRLYWYRQTLGQGPEFLTYFQNEAQLEKSRLLSDRFSAERPKGSFSTLEIQRTEQGDSAMYLCASSPRTGSYEQYFGPGTRLTVT.

This CDR3 reads CASSPSGTVQPQHF. CDR3 in DNA: TGTGCCAGCTCACCATCTGGGACAGTTCAGCCCCAGCATTTT. This rearrangement joins TRBV18 to TRBJ1-5; TRBD1 agrees at 7 bases. The germline V gene encodes CDR1 KGHSH and CDR2 LQKENI. V shed 2 bases and J 6 bases; nucleotides not matched to a gene: 4. The CDR3 totals 14 residues.